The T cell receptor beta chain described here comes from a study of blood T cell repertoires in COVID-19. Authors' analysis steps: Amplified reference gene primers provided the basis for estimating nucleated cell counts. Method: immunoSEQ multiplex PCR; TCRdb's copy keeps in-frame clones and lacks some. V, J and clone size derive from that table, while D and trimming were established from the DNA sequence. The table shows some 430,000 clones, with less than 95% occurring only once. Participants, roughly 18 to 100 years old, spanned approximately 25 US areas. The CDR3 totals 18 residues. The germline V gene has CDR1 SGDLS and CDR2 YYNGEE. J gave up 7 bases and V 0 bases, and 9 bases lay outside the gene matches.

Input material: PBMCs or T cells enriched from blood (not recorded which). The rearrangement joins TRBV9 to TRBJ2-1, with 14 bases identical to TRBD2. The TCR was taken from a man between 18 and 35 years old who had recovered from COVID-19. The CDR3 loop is CASSVAAGLAGVVNEQFF. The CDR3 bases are TGTGCCAGCAGCGTAGCTGCGGGACTAGCGGGAGTAGTGAATGAGCAGTTCTTC.